This TCR beta chain was sequenced for a study of T cell changes during pregnancy in multiple sclerosis. Germline V gene data show CDR1 as MDHEN and CDR2 as SYDVKM. V lost 6 bases to trimming and J lost 6 bases; unmatched junction nucleotides: 8. This CDR3 has 14 amino acids. The protocol was immunoSEQ multiplex PCR, while the TCRdb copy is restricted to in-frame clones and leaves out a portion. The sample contains 39,000 or so clones, 80% to 95% of which appear only once. This rearrangement joins TRBV28 to TRBJ2-7; 10 bases map to TRBD1. This TCR derives from a female donor with multiple sclerosis, enrolled in a pregnancy study. The material sequenced was CD8+ T cells from peripheral blood mononuclear cells, taken after pregnancy. As DNA, the CDR3 is TGTGCCAGCAGACCGGACAGGGGGTTCCTCGAGCAGTACTTC. This sequence encodes CASRPDRGFLEQYF.